Below, one TCR beta chain is given with its context. Which antigen it targets is not known. Base qualities were left out, and no much larger clone turns up one base away. The sample is drawn from a study of cytomegalovirus exposure and HLA in healthy donors (dated by TCRdb to the late 2010s). With respect to the entire study: According to an earlier analysis of 550 to 750 of the donors, 200 million or so T cells yielded roughly 110 million unique TCR beta sequences and approximately 280 Gb of sequence data. A later analysis re-analyzed previously published TCR beta repertoires from roughly 600 donors and added high-resolution HLA genotyping to study TCR occurrence patterns. Rather than drawing on any new phenotypic data, the later analysis identified candidate immune exposures from TCR beta sequences and the way those sequences occurred across donors. The number of donors typed differed by locus, with 629-630 for A, B, C, DRB1 and DQB1, more than 500 for DQA1, 606 for DPA1, and roughly 450 for DPB1. Donor age, sex, ethnicity and CMV serostatus were compiled together with the repertoire data. A later genetic analysis used genome-wide SNP genotypes for about three fifths of the 666 donors, treating that subset as a discovery cohort. About five DR-DQ haplotypes were handled as single units for association and clustering, since linkage in the cohort was strong. Roughly 300 gigabases of sequencing data and approximately 85 million unique TCR sequences were included in an early release covering about 700 HLA-typed donors. Class I and class II HLA loci were covered by the typing at four-digit resolution. The T cell repertoires of 550 to 850 subjects were profiled by immunosequencing and related to cytomegalovirus serostatus. On average, approximately 250,000 unique TCR beta nucleotide sequences were sequenced per donor among fewer than 500 genotyped donors of the cohort, with 15% to 20% of those sequences being non-productive. The aim of the study was to test whether cataloging public T cell receptors could identify signatures of past pathogen exposure. In an earlier analysis of a few hundred of the donors, high-throughput TCR beta sequencing was used to judge whether each TCR beta V gene segment behaved as functional or pseudogenic. All discovery cohort repertoires had been generated on a single sequencing platform. Among the roughly 400 genotyped donors, about 85% belonged to the genetic ancestry cluster associated with self-reported Caucasian donors. To predict cytomegalovirus infection status, the study combined high-throughput TCR immunosequencing, statistical association of individual TCRs with disease status, and machine learning. Along with the roughly 700-subject first cohort, a separate validation cohort of roughly 110 different subjects was used. Summary of the overall study and its limitations: Some IMGT-functional V segments, including TRBV6-2 and TRBV6-3, could not be told apart with the 87-base-pair reads, so those segments were excluded. The sequencing pipeline was judged likely to have produced a cluster of highly shared sequence variants as a technical artifact. According to a later analysis, TCR association rates differed among HLA loci, with DRB1 alleles showing the most associated TCRs and HLA-C alleles showing the fewest. The authors suggested that the approach could potentially be generalized to other disease states and immunological phenotypes. When HLA alleles, especially DR and DQ, strongly co-occurred, TCR associations were difficult to assign to individual alleles. A further reported finding was that TCR beta sequences accurately predicted the HLA-A and HLA-B alleles for most subjects in the first cohort. In an earlier analysis of some 540 of the donors, most TCR beta V segments appeared in productive rearrangements about 87% or about 30% of the time, broadly matching IMGT annotations. Because HLA typing was missing for some donors at each locus, association tests included only the typed subset. At a false discovery rate of 0.05, a later analysis linked 16,000 or so TCR beta sequences to specific HLA alleles. In a later analysis, HLA-associated TCR beta chains showed more clonal expansion and lower generation probabilities than non-associated chains that were equally common. A few of the identified cytomegalovirus-associated TCR beta chains were confirmed in vitro to be specific for cytomegalovirus antigens. A total of 164 TCR beta chains were listed by the study as associated with cytomegalovirus. Presence/absence analyses assumed roughly uniform sequencing depth across donors, an assumption that may not hold. In a later analysis, several top co-occurrence clusters were reported to appear linked to parvovirus B19, influenza, CMV and Epstein-Barr virus. This cohort had only TCR beta chains sequenced, and the lack of alpha or paired-chain data limited which features could be detected. In both the original and validation cohorts, the classifier was reported to diagnose cytomegalovirus status with high specificity and sensitivity. The only immune exposure information available for the cohort was CMV serostatus. About 17 rarely observed V segments, including chromosome 9 orphons, were excluded from the earlier analysis of about 600 of the donors because counts were too low. Most TCR sequences were observed very rarely across donors, whereas some public TCRs were present in many individuals. A later analysis found that most CMV-associated TCR beta chains appeared HLA-restricted, with HLA associations seemingly driven largely by CMV exposure. Linkage disequilibrium might explain the correlated functional status among segregating V segments, but an unknown experimental factor could not be excluded. A later genetic analysis reported fewer N-insertions in productive TCRs among donors in an Asian-associated ancestry cluster than the approximately 700-donor mean. A later genetic analysis associated a missense DCLRE1C variant with V-gene and J-gene trimming of TCR beta chains, and an independent cohort replicated the association.

Including cysteine and phenylalanine, the CDR3 has 14 amino acids. Of all the DNA, just the CDR3 is kept, 42 bases in frame from base 1. CDR1 and CDR2 (SGHDT, YYEEEE) derive from the germline V gene. V and J lose 6 bases and 2 bases, and a span of 11 bases separates them. Library prep was done by the immunoSEQ multiplex PCR assay. The multiplex PCR relied on a mix of 60 forward primers for TCR Vbeta segments and 13 reverse primers for TCR Jbeta segments. The CDR3 region of rearranged TCR beta genes was amplified from genomic DNA with a multiplex PCR assay. The Illumina HiSeq System was used to sequence the amplified TCR beta libraries as 87-base-pair reads. The published analysis was carried out like this. Across the roughly 640 repertoires, a later analysis counted 75 million to 90 million unique TCR beta chains, about 10 million of which were shared by at least two donors. To remove PCR and sequencing errors, raw reads were error-corrected and collapsed into unique sequences using a nearest-neighbor algorithm that merged closely related sequences. Alignment of CDR3 sequences to IMGT reference sequences was used to assign V, D and J gene segments. For a sequence to be retained, a match of at least six nucleotides to both a V gene segment and a J gene segment was required. Rearrangements were called productive when the CDR3 lacked stop codons and stayed in frame with V and J; all others were non-productive. CDR3 was defined according to IMGT convention as the region running from the second conserved V-encoded cysteine to the conserved J-encoded phenylalanine. The earlier analysis of a few hundred of the donors excluded sequences that lacked an unambiguous match to a single V gene segment. An earlier analysis of several hundred of the donors called V segments functional above 56.7% productive rearrangements and segregating when the between-donor standard deviation exceeded 5%. A statistical classification framework was developed to diagnose cytomegalovirus status using the catalog of TCR beta chain sequences. A later analysis assigned V and J genes by comparing TCR nucleotide sequences with IMGT/GENE-DB human TR gene sequences. A later analysis assigned CDR3 sequences and most-parsimonious VDJ recombination scenarios with the TCRdist pipeline. A later analysis defined each TCR beta chain by its CDR3 amino acid sequence plus V-gene family, and excluded reads lacking a unique V-gene family. As a way to deal with suspected cross-contamination and a sequencing artifact, a later analysis dropped hundreds of nucleotide sequences that were highly shared and had low generation probability. In a later analysis, a clonal expansion index was calculated for each public chain from normalized within-repertoire ranks of inferred template counts. Generation probabilities in a later analysis came from a VDJ recombination model fitted to out-of-frame rearrangements, and those results were checked against IGoR. Hypergeometric tests were used in a later analysis to score TCR-TCR, TCR-HLA and TCR-CMV co-occurrence, with a repertoire-size bias correction applied to the TCR pairs. A later analysis estimated false discovery rates by permuting HLA or CMV assignments 20 times. In a later analysis, co-occurring TCRs were grouped using DBSCAN, with TCRdist sequence similarity added in when clustering inside HLA-allele-positive subsets. Co-occurrence clustering excluded repertoires with fewer than 30,000 or more than 120,000 public chains, plus five with anomalous nucleotide sharing. The source is immuneACCESS, and TCRdb retained only in-frame sequences with V and J called. Part of the clones is not carried over; for the studies checked, unresolved V genes explain less than half of this, and the remainder is unexplained. The V and J calls and clone size are taken from that table; D and trimming were inferred from the DNA. This sample comprises 150,000 to 200,000 clones, about four fifths of them detected only once. Together, the top ten hold roughly 4.5% of the sample.

The cohort comprised several hundred healthy bone marrow donors. All cohort members were sampled while nominally healthy, although unrecorded immune exposures were likely present. The donor tested CMV seropositive, placing the donor among the 289 seropositive members of the cohort. A peripheral blood sample was provided by each donor, and peripheral blood mononuclear cells were used for TCR beta sequencing. The Qiagen DNeasy Blood Extraction Kit was used to extract genomic DNA from the blood cell samples. This receptor was identified in a woman aged 18-29 years in good health and CMV-seropositive. Sequencing was done on a sample of PBMCs. The sequence links TRBV5-6 to TRBJ1-4; the D gene lacks a confident call. The CDR3 region: CASTDGVTNEKLFF. The DNA sequence is given as TGTGCCAGCACCGACGGGGTGACTAATGAAAAACTGTTTTTT.